This TCR beta chain derives from a study of shared T cell receptors in the human thymus. The table came from immunoSEQ multiplex PCR; TCRdb's copy has only in-frame clones and leaves some out. The table lists hundreds of thousands of clones, around 93% of them singletons. The receptor was isolated from a human donor. The sample comprised thymocytes.

The CDR3 nucleotides read TGTGCCGCCATCGGTCGGGGTCGTGATGGCTACACCTTC. Its translation: CAAIGRGRDGYTF. The chain links TRBV19 to TRBJ1-2; D is undetermined. CDR1 LNHDA and CDR2 SQIVND come from the germline V gene (reference sequence). There are 13 residues in the CDR3. The V gene lost 11 bases and the J gene lost 6 bases, with 19 bases spanning the gap.